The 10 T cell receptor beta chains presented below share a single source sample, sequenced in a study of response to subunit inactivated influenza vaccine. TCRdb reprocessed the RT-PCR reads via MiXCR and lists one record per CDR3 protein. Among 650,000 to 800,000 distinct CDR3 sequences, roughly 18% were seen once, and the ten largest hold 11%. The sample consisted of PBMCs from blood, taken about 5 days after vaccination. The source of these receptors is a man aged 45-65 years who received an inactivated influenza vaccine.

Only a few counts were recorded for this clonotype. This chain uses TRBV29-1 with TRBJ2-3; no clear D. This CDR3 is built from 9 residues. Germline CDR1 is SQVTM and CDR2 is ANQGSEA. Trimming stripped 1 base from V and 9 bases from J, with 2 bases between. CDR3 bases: TGCAGCGTTGAAGGGACGCAGTATTTT. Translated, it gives CSVEGTQYF.

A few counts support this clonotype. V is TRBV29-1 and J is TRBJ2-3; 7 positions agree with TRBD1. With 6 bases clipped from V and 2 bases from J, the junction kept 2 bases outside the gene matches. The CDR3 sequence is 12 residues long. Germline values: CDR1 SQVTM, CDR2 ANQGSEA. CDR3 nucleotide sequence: TGCAGCGTAGGGACAGACACAGATACGCAGTATTTT. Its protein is CSVGTDTDTQYF.

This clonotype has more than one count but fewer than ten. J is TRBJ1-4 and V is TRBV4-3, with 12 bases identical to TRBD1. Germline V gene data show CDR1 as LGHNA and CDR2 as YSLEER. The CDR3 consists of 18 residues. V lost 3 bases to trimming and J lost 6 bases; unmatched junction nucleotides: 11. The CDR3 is CASSQGTGGIPRDEKLFF. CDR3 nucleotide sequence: TGCGCCAGCAGCCAGGGGACAGGGGGCATCCCGAGGGATGAAAAACTGTTTTTT.

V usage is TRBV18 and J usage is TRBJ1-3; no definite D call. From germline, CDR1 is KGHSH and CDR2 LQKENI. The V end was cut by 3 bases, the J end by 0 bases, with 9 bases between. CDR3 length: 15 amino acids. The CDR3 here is CASSPNPYSGNTIYF. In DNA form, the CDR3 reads TGTGCCAGCTCACCGAACCCCTACTCTGGAAACACCATATATTTT.

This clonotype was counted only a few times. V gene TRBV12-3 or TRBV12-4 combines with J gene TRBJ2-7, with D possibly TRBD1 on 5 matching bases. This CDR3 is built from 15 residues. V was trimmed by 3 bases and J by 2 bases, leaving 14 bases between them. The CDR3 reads CASSLAWQGAYEQYF. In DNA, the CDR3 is TGTGCCAGCAGTTTGGCCTGGCAGGGCGCCTACGAGCAGTACTTC.

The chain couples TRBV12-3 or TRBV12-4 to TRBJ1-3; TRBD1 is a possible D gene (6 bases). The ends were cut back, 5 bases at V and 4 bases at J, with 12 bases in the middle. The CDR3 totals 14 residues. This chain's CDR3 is CASSADRSGNTIYF. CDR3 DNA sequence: TGTGCCAGCAGTGCAGACAGGTCCGGAAACACCATATATTTT.

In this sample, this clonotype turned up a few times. The CDR3 bases are TGTGCCAGCAGCCAAGAATTAGGGGTAGGATATGGCTACACCTTC. It is translated as CASSQELGVGYGYTF. This chain joins TRBV3-1 and TRBJ1-2; a possible D gene is TRBD1 (5 bases). Trimming took 0 bases from V and 5 from J, leaving 13 bases between them. Germline CDR1 reads LGHDT; CDR2 reads YNNKEL (reference sequence). The CDR3 spans 15 residues.

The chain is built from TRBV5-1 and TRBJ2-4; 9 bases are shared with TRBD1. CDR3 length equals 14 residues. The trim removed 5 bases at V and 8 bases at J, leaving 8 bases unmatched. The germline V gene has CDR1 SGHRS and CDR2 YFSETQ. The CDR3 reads CASRYGTGLDIQYF. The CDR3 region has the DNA TGCGCCAGCAGATACGGGACAGGGTTGGACATTCAGTACTTC.

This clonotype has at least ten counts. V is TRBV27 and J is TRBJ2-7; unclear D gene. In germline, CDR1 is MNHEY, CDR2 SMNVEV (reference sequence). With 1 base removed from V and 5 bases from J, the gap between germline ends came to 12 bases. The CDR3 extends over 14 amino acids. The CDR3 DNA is TGTGCCAGCAGTTTATTGGCTGTACCGGACGAGCAGTACTTC. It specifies CASSLLAVPDEQYF.

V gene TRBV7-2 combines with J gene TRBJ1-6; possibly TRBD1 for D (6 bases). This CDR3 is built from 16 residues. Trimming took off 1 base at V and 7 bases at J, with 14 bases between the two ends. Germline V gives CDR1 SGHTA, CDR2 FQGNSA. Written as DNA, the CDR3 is TGTGCCAGCAGCTTAGTAGCGGGGGGGGGCAATTCACCCCTCCACTTT. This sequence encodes CASSLVAGGGNSPLHF.